This TCR beta chain was sequenced for a study of T cells in lung cancer brain metastases. The wider study: About 85% of the roughly 20 patients had smoked, with a median of around 43 pack-years.

This clone came up once. Its specificity is not known. General study results and limits: Most clones were lesion-specific, with limited overlap between paired lesions (Morisita 0.23). Unique productive clones were significantly fewer in brain metastases: median roughly 1,400 versus 4,700.

Assay used: immunoSEQ multiplex PCR; TCRdb lists only in-frame clones, some missing. The table lists around 2,200 clones, 90% to 95% of them singletons. This clonotype was obtained from a woman younger than 45 with non-small cell lung cancer. The material sequenced was tumor tissue from the primary lung tumor.

This CDR3 is CASPPTGGAANTGELFF. The CDR3 DNA follows: TGTGCTAGCCCTCCGACAGGGGGCGCGGCGAACACCGGGGAGCTGTTTTTT. The chain couples TRBV12-5 to TRBJ2-2; the match to TRBD1 covers 10 bases. Losses at the gene ends were 9 bases for V and 0 bases for J; bases not matched to a gene: 10. The CDR3 sequence is 17 residues long. CDR1 is LGHNT, CDR2 FRNRAP, per germline.